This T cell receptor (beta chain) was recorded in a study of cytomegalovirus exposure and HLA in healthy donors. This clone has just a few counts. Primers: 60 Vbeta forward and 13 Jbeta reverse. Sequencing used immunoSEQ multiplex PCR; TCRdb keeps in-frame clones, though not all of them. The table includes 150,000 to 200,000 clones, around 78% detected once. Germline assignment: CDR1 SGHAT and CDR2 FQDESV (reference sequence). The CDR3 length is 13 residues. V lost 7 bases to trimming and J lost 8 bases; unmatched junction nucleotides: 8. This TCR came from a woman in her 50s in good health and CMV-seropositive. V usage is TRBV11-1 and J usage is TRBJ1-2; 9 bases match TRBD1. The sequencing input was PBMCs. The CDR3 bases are TGTGCCAGCAACCGAGGGACAGGGCAAGGCTACACCTTC. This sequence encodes CASNRGTGQGYTF.